Sequencing of this T cell receptor beta chain was carried out in a study of blood T cell repertoires in COVID-19. Turning to the study itself: Collection of acute and convalescent COVID-19 samples took place in the United States, Italy and Spain. Sample material is recorded as cDNA or gDNA derived from T cells, B-cell-depleted T cells, or PBMCs.

Original data processing: The assay estimated nucleated cells by amplifying reference gene primers. Here immunoSEQ multiplex PCR was the method, and the copy in TCRdb shows in-frame clones only, minus some. V, J and clone size derive from that table, while D and trimming were established from the DNA sequence. The sample shows about 180,000 clones, 75% to 85% of them seen only once. Trimming left V 3 bases short and J 2 bases short, with 13 bases between. The CDR3 spans 15 residues. Germline loops: CDR1 MDHEN, CDR2 SYDVKM. This chain links TRBV28 with TRBJ1-1; weak D call: TRBD1 (6 bases). The receptor was derived from a human donor in a cohort sampled during active COVID-19. Specimen: peripheral blood. The CDR3 nucleotides are TGTGCCAGCAGTTTTACCTCACAGGGTAACACTGAAGCTTTCTTT. Translated: CASSFTSQGNTEAFF.